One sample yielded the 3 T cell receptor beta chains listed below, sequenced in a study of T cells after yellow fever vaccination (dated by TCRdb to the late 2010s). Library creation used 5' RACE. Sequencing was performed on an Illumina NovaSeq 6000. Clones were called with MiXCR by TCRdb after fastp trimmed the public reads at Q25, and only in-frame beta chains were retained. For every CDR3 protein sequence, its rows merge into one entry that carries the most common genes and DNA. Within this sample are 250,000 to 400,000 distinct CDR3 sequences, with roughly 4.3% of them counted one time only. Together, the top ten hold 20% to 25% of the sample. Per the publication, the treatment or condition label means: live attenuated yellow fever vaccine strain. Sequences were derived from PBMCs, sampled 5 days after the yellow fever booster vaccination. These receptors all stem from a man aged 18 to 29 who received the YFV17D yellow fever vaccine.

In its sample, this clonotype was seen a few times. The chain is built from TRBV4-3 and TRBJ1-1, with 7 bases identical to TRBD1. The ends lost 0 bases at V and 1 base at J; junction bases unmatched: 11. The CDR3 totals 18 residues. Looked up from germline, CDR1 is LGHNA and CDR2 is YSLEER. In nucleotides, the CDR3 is TGCGCCAGCAGCCAAGATGGTCCGACAGGGAGACAGAACACTGAAGCTTTCTTT. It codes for CASSQDGPTGRQNTEAFF.

DNA of the CDR3: TGCGCCAGCAGCCCAGGGGGACAGGGGAACACCGGGGAGCTGTTTTTT. It is translated as CASSPGGQGNTGELFF. The chain couples TRBV5-1 to TRBJ2-2; 9 bases match TRBD1. Germline V gene sequence: CDR1 SGHRS, CDR2 YFSETQ. J lost 1 base, V lost 4 bases, and 5 bases had no gene match. The CDR3 sequence is 16 residues long.

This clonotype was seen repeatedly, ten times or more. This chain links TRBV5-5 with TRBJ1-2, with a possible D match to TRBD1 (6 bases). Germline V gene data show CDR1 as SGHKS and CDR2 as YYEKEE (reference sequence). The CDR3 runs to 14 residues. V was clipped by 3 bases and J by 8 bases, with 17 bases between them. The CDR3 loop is CASSSEQGWRGYTF. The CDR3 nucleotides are TGTGCCAGCAGCTCGGAACAGGGATGGCGGGGCTACACCTTC.